This T cell receptor beta chain was profiled in a study of blood T cells in healthy people across ages. As for the study in general: T cells yielded about one barcoded beta molecule per two cells through template switching.

Through a sample-barcoded 5' primer and a J-beta primer mix, a second PCR was run for roughly 7 to 12 cycles. TCRdb itself ran the 5' RACE reads through MiXCR, one entry per CDR3 protein. In the table there are under 850,000 distinct CDR3 sequences, about 37% of which are singletons. Donors ranged from about 6 to 95 years old and were healthy Caucasians in Russia. The CDR3 is 13 amino acids. With 4 bases removed from V and 4 bases from J, the gap between germline ends came to 10 bases. From germline, CDR1 is LGHNA and CDR2 YSLEER. The clonotype originates from a man between 18 and 29 years old in good health. Material: blood. The V gene is TRBV4-3, the J gene TRBJ1-2; D remains unclear. The CDR3 DNA is TGCGCCAGCAGCCCCGGCGAGGGCTATGGCTACACCTTC. Translated, it gives CASSPGEGYGYTF.